Here is one TCR beta chain with its context. In this sample, this clonotype turned up many times. Its specific antigen is unknown. No quality values exist for individual bases; no much larger clone is one base distant. Library generation was performed with PCR. Sequencing relied on an Illumina HiSeq 2500. To normalize quantification of the TCRbeta repertoire, the TCR libraries were built with molecular barcoding that relied on unique molecular identifiers. The public reads were reprocessed in TCRdb via fastp at Q25 and MiXCR, keeping in-frame beta chains. Identical CDR3 proteins give one entry, which carries the most common genes and DNA. The sample table contains about 610,000 distinct CDR3 sequences; only one count was recorded for roughly a tenth of them. The ten largest clones represent 4% to 5% of the sample. The CDR3 spans 17 residues, from the cysteine through the phenylalanine. The read is trimmed to its CDR3 DNA, 51 bases read in frame from base 1. From the germline V gene, CDR1 is SGHRS and CDR2 is YFSETQ. V and J are truncated by 0 bases and 0 bases respectively, leaving an intervening sequence of 13 bases.

The source of the sample is a study of T-cell reconstitution after alpha-beta-depleted transplantation in children (dated by TCRdb to 2015 to 2016). Background for the entire study: Using TCR repertoire profiling, the study quantitatively followed how T-cell immune reconstitution unfolded in children after TCRalphabeta/CD19-depleted allogeneic hematopoietic cell transplantation.

The TCR originated in a human donor who donated a stem cell graft to a child with acute myeloid leukemia. The starting material was PBMCs from the stem cell graft donor, obtained from the stem cell graft. The sequence links TRBV5-1 to TRBJ2-1; no D gene call is confident. The nucleotide sequence is given as TGCGCCAGCAGCTTGGGTTCCGGTATCAGCTCCTACAATGAGCAGTTCTTC. The translation is CASSLGSGISSYNEQFF.